This T cell receptor beta chain stems from a study of T cell changes during pregnancy in multiple sclerosis (dated by TCRdb to 2018 to 2020). Notes on the research overall: The study examined how the T cell repertoire changed over the course of pregnancy in women with multiple sclerosis.

Regarding this clone: Its recognized antigen is unknown. No much larger clone exists at a distance of one base, and base qualities are not known.

There are 13 amino acids in the CDR3, from cysteine to phenylalanine inclusive. Just CDR3 DNA is preserved here, 39 bases in frame from base 1. As encoded in the germline V gene (reference sequence), CDR1 is MNHEY while CDR2 is SMNVEV. From V the trimming removes 4 bases and from J it removes 3 bases, while the gene matches leave 3 bases of the junction unaccounted for. Preparation of the library involved the immunoSEQ multiplex PCR assay. TCRdb provides this immuneACCESS table in a form limited to in-frame rearrangements. Some clones are lacking; in checked studies, under half of them reflect an unresolved V gene, and why the rest are absent is not known. The sample table contains about 30,000 clones; only one count was recorded for about 89% of them. 6.9% of the sample belongs to the ten largest clones.

The receptor's source is a female donor with multiple sclerosis, enrolled in a pregnancy study. The sequences come from CD8+ T cells from peripheral blood mononuclear cells, collected in the second trimester of pregnancy. The receptor chain draws on TRBV27 and TRBJ2-7, and TRBD1 aligns with 7 junction nucleotides. The CDR3: CASSWDSHYEQYF. The nucleotides are TGTGCCAGCAGTTGGGACAGTCACTACGAGCAGTACTTC.